The rows below give T cell receptor beta chains drawn from one sample of a study of blood T cell repertoires in COVID-19. Here immunoSEQ multiplex PCR was the method, and the copy in TCRdb shows in-frame clones only, minus some. Of approximately 120,000 clones in the sample, over 80% were seen once. Source material: peripheral blood. These TCRs come from a man aged 55 to 69 with acute or convalescent COVID-19. The CDR3 runs from the conserved cysteine through the conserved F or W. The D gene is left open where the match is weak. Expanded clones are given a class, and other clones once, few, many or no size at all.

V	length	size	D	J	DNA	CDR3
TRBV5-1	18	.	.	TRBJ2-3	TGCGCCAGCAGCTTTGGGTTGAGGCAGGGGGGCCGCACAGATACGCAGTATTTT	CASSFGLRQGGRTDTQYF
TRBV3-1/TRBV3-2	14	.	.	TRBJ1-1	TGTGCCAGCAGCCAAGAACTCCGACTTACTGAAACTTTCTTT	CASSQELRLTETFF
TRBV2	15	.	.	TRBJ1-2	TGTGCCAGCAGTGATCCCTCACAGGGAAGGTATGGCTACACCTTC	CASSDPSQGRYGYTF
TRBV14	14	.	.	TRBJ1-4	TGTGCCAGCAGCCCCTTGGGAGAAAATGAAAAACTGTTTTTT	CASSPLGENEKLFF
TRBV7-8	14	few	TRBD2	TRBJ2-2	TGTGCCAGCAGCACAGGACTAGCGGGTGGGGAGCTGTTTTTT	CASSTGLAGGELFF
TRBV5-4	14	.	TRBD1	TRBJ1-6	TGTGCCAGCAGCTTAGGGACAGCGATCTCACCCCTCCACTTT	CASSLGTAISPLHF
TRBV28	15	.	.	TRBJ1-2	TGTGCCAGCAGTTCCAATGGACAGTCTAACTATGGCTACACCTTC	CASSSNGQSNYGYTF
TRBV6-5	14	.	.	TRBJ1-5	TGTGCCAGCAGTTACTCGGGGCAGAATCAGCCCCAGCATTTT	CASSYSGQNQPQHF
TRBV18	16	.	.	TRBJ2-2	TGTGCCAGCTCACCGCGCCAGGGGTTTTCTTCCGGGGAGCTGTTTTTT	CASSPRQGFSSGELFF
TRBV5-1	17	.	.	TRBJ1-1	TGCGCCAGCAGCTTGGAAAGGGGACCGGGGGGTTTGGCTGAAGCTTTCTTT	CASSLERGPGGLAEAFF
TRBV10-2	11	.	.	TRBJ1-1	TGCGCCAGCAGTGGTCGGACTGAAGCTTTCTTT	CASSGRTEAFF
TRBV6-6	14	.	TRBD2	TRBJ2-7	TGTGCCAGTTGGACTAGCGGGGGGTCCTACGAGCAGTACTTC	CASWTSGGSYEQYF
TRBV27	16	.	.	TRBJ1-2	TGTGCCAGCAGTCCTTCCCGAGGGGGGGTTAACTATGGCTACACCTTC	CASSPSRGGVNYGYTF
TRBV29-1	15	.	TRBD1	TRBJ2-3	TGCAGCGCCTCGAACCGGGACAGGGGGCCCGATACGCAGTATTTT	CSASNRDRGPDTQYF